This TCR beta chain was recovered during a study of cytomegalovirus exposure and HLA in healthy donors. Notes on the study in general: It was reportedly the case that the classifier diagnosed cytomegalovirus status with high specificity and sensitivity. Association of a missense DCLRE1C variant with TCR beta V- and J-gene trimming was reported in a later analysis.

The V end lost 0 bases, the J end lost 0 bases, and 7 bases lay between the germline ends. This CDR3 has 15 residues. Germline assignment: CDR1 SGHTS and CDR2 YDEGEE. With respect to this clone: Its antigen is undetermined.

Primers included in the PCR were 60 Vbeta and 13 Jbeta primers. Only in-frame clones appear in the TCRdb table, and some are missing; sequencing was by immunoSEQ multiplex PCR. Of 200,000 to 250,000 clones detected, 75% to 85% appear once; the ten largest clones hold roughly 2.5%. This sequence was found in a woman aged 60 to 75 in good health and CMV-seropositive. The V call is TRBV5-8, the J call TRBJ1-5, with D tentatively TRBD1 (5 bases). Sequenced material: PBMCs. CDR3: CASSLGQYSNQPQHF. DNA for the CDR3: TGTGCCAGCAGCTTGGGACAGTATAGCAATCAGCCCCAGCATTTT.